This paragraph covers one T cell receptor (beta chain) sequence. During active infection, Seattle patients enrolled and were then monitored through disease. The data were taken from a study of blood T cell repertoires in COVID-19. Study-level background: T cells, B-cell-depleted T cells, or PBMCs provided the cDNA or gDNA that served as material.

The CDR3 runs to 13 residues. V shed 8 bases, J shed 6 bases, and the junction held 9 bases outside the gene matches. Per germline, CDR1 MRHNA and CDR2 SNTAGT. Per the study methods: For nucleated cells, counts were estimated from reference gene primer amplification. The method was immunoSEQ multiplex PCR; TCRdb's version includes in-frame clones alone and lacks a portion of them. The DNA gave D and trimming, while V, J and clone size come from that table. The table has 250,000 or so clones, nearly 90% seen once. Sequenced material: peripheral blood. This clonotype was obtained from a woman in her sixties or seventies with COVID-19, enrolled during active disease. V and J are TRBV6-4 and TRBJ1-2; 7 bases align to TRBD1. The CDR3 reads CASVGRGKDGYTF. Written as DNA, the CDR3 is TGTGCCAGCGTTGGCAGGGGGAAGGATGGCTACACCTTC.